This T cell receptor (beta chain) comes out of a study of blood T cell repertoires in COVID-19. The overall study: T cells, B-cell-depleted T cells, or PBMCs provided the cDNA or gDNA that served as material.

Two negative PCRs, clearance, or symptom resolution characterized the recovered Cohort 3 donors. Methods used by the authors: Amplified reference gene primers provided the basis for estimating nucleated cell counts. Clones were read by immunoSEQ multiplex PCR, and TCRdb kept only the in-frame ones, dropping some. V, J and clone size are taken as reported in that table, and D and trimming were inferred from the DNA itself. Seen here are roughly 250,000 clones, 90% to 95% observed once, and the top ten hold 1.9%. The clonotype was recovered from a woman between 18 and 30 years old who had recovered from COVID-19. Material for sequencing was PBMCs or T cells enriched from blood (not recorded which).

The DNA of the CDR3 is TGTGCCAGCAGCACTGAGGGAGACAATGAGCAGTTCTTC. Translated: CASSTEGDNEQFF. The chain recombines TRBV9 with TRBJ2-1, with D tentatively TRBD2 (5 bases). CDR1 is SGDLS, CDR2 YYNGEE, per germline. Trimming removed 4 bases at V and 5 bases at J, with 10 bases between. The CDR3 extends over 13 amino acids.